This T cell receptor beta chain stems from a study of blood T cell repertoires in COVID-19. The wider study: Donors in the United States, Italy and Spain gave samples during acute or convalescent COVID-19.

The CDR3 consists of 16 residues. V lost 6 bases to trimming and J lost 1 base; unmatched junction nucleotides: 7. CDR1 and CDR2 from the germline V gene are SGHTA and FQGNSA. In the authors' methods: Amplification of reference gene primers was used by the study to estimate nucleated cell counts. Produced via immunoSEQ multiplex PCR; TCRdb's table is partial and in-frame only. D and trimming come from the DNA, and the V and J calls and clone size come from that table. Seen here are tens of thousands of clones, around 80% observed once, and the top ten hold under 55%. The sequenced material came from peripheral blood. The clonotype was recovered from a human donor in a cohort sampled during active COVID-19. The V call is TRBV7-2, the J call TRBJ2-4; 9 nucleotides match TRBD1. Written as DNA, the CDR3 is TGTGCCAGCAGGTCGACAGGGGGGTGGGCCAAAAACATTCAGTACTTC. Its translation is CASRSTGGWAKNIQYF.